This T cell receptor beta chain derives from a study of OX40 agonist ivuxolimab in advanced cancers. Measured with immunoSEQ multiplex PCR; TCRdb has only the in-frame clones, and not every one. The top ten hold 1.5% to 2% of the sample, which has 65,000 to 80,000 clones, about 86% seen once. Germline V lookup: CDR1 SGHNT, CDR2 YYREEE (reference sequence). CDR3 length: 13 amino acids. V lost 0 bases and J lost 6; bases outside the gene matches: 1. The specimen was CD4+ or CD8+ T cells sorted from blood, collected in a trial of the OX40 agonist ivuxolimab. The V call is TRBV5-4, the J call TRBJ2-7, with 9 bases matching TRBD1. The clonotype was recovered from an adult with an advanced solid tumor such as melanoma, head and neck, liver or kidney cancer. DNA of the CDR3: TGTGCCAGCAGCTTGGTGGGACAGGGCGAGCAGTACTTC. Protein sequence: CASSLVGQGEQYF. Looking up the rest from reference TRBV5-4 and TRBJ2-7 gives the full variable domain: ETGVTQSPTHLIKTRGQQVTLRCSSQSGHNTVSWYQQALGQGPQFIFQYYREEENGRGNFPPRFSGLQFPNYSSELNVNALELDDSALYLCASSLVGQGEQYFGPGTRLTVT.